This T cell receptor (beta chain) was sequenced for a study of blood T cell repertoires in COVID-19. Whole-study context: PBMCs, B-cell-depleted T cells, or T cells provided the cDNA or gDNA that made up the material.

Germline V gene lookup returns CDR1 WSHSY and CDR2 SAAADI. J gave up 3 bases and V 5 bases, and 1 base lay outside the gene matches. The CDR3 spans 12 residues. In the authors' methods: Estimation of nucleated cell counts relied on the amplification of reference gene primers. Libraries were prepared by immunoSEQ multiplex PCR; TCRdb keeps only in-frame clonotypes and omits some of them. Clonal size and the V and J genes are those of that table, whereas D and trimming came from the DNA. Seen here are approximately 170,000 clones, 70% to 90% observed once, and the top ten hold 4.5% to 7.5%. In its sample, this clone was seen a few times. Study members were between roughly 18 and 100 years old and lived in 24 US regions. Symptom resolution, clearance, or two negative PCRs marked donors in Cohort 3 as recovered.

This TCR came from a man aged 35 to 55 who had recovered from COVID-19. This chain connects TRBV10-2 to TRBJ2-7; 7 bases match TRBD2. The specimen was PBMCs or T cells enriched from blood (not recorded which). CDR3 loop: CASSSSGYEQYF. CDR3 in DNA: TGCGCCAGCAGTTCTAGCGGCTACGAGCAGTACTTC.